The 2 T cell receptor beta chains presented below share a single source sample, sequenced in a study of regulatory T cells in long-lasting Graves disease. According to the study, TCR beta libraries were built with iRepertoire HTBI primers and CDR3-region Arm-PCR. MiXCR was run by TCRdb on the multiplex PCR reads, yielding one entry per CDR3 protein. The sample holds hundreds of thousands of distinct CDR3 sequences, 15% to 20% seen once. Time point here: newly diagnosed GD, antithyroid drugs for less than 3 months. Making the TCR library involved RNA that had been extracted from PBMCs. These data were also reused for a study on T cells in Graves' hyperthyroidism and ophthalmopathy.

The specimen was peripheral blood mononuclear cells (PBMCs), collected at new diagnosis, from a patient treated with antithyroid drugs. These receptors were collected from a man aged 18-30 years with Graves disease.

The sample holds many counts of this clonotype. The J gene is TRBJ1-5, the V gene TRBV5-5; D gene uncertain. V lost 1 base and J lost 1, with 18 bases in between. Germline-derived CDR1 and CDR2 are SGHKS and YYEKEE (reference sequence). This CDR3 has 18 amino acids. The CDR3 region has the DNA TGTGCCAGCAGCTTGACCGATAAATATGACAAGAGCAATCAGCCCCAGCATTTT. This encodes CASSLTDKYDKSNQPQHF.

This clonotype was counted only a few times. The gene calls are TRBV7-8 and TRBJ1-5; 9 bases are shared with TRBD1. CDR1 SGHVS and CDR2 FQNEAQ come from the germline V gene. The CDR3 is 18 amino acids. Trimming at V came to 2 bases and at J to 1 base, leaving 9 bases not matched to a gene. The CDR3 loop reads CASSLKGQGEGSNQPQHF. CDR3 DNA: TGTGCCAGCAGCTTAAAGGGACAGGGCGAGGGGAGCAATCAGCCCCAGCATTTT.